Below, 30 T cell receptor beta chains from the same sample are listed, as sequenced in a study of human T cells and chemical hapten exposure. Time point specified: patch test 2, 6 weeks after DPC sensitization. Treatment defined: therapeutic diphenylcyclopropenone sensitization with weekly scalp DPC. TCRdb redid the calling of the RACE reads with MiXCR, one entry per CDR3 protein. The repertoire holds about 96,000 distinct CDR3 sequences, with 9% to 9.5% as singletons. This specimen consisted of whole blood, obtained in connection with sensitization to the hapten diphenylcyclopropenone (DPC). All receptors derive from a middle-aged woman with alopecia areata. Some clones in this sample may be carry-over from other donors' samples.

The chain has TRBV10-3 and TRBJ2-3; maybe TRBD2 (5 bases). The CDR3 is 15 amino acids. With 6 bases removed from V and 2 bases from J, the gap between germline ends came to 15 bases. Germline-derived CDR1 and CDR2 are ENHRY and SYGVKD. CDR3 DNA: TGTGCCATCAGAGAACTAGAAAGACCCACAGATACGCAGTATTTT. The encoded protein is CAIRELERPTDTQYF.

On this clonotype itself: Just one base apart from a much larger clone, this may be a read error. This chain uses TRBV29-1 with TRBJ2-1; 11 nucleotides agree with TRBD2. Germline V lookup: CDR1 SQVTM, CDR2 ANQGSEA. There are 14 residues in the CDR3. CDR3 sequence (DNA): TGCAGCGGAGCGGGACTAGCGGCGGGGAATGAGCTGTTCTTC. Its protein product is CSGAGLAAGNELFF.

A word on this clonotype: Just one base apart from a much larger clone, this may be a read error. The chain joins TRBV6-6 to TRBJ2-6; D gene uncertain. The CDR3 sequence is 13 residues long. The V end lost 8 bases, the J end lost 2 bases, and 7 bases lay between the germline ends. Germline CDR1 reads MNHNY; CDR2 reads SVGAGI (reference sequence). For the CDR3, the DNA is TGTGCCAGCTTGATTGCTGGGGCCAACGTCCTGACTTTC. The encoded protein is CASLIAGANVLTF.

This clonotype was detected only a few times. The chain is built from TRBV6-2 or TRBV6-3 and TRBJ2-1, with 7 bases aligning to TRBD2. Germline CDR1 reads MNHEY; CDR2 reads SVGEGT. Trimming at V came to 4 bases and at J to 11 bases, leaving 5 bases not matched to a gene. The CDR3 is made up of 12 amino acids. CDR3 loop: CASSSLLAQQFF. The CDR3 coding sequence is TGTGCCAGCAGTTCCCTACTAGCGCAGCAGTTCTTC.

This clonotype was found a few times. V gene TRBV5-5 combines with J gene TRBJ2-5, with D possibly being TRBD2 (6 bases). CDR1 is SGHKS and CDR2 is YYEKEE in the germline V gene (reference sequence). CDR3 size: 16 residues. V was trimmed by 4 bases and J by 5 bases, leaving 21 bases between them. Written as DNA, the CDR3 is TGTGCCAGCAGCGTGGCCGGGACTCCCTCCAGGGAGACCCAGTACTTC. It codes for CASSVAGTPSRETQYF.

The CDR3, as DNA: TGTGCCAGCAGTATGCGACAGGGGAGAAATCAGCCCCAGCATTTT. This codes for CASSMRQGRNQPQHF. This sequence joins TRBV28 and TRBJ1-5, with 8 positions matching TRBD1. The CDR3 has 15 residues. The V gene end was trimmed by 5 bases and the J gene end by 4 bases; junction bases not matched to a gene: 7. Germline lookup yields CDR1 MDHEN and CDR2 SYDVKM. Filled out from reference TRBV28 and TRBJ1-5, the complete variable domain reads DVKVTQSSRYLVKRTGEKVFLECVQDMDHENMFWYRQDPGLGLRLIYFSYDVKMKEKGDIPEGYSVSREKKERFSLILESASTNQTSMYLCASSMRQGRNQPQHFGDGTRLSIL.

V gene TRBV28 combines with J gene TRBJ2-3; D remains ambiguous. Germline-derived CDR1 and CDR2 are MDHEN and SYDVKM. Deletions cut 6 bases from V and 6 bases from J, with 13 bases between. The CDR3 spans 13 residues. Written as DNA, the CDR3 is TGTGCCAGCAGCTACCGATCGCCGGATACGCAGTATTTT. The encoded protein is CASSYRSPDTQYF. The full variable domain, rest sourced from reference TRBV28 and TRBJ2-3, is DVKVTQSSRYLVKRTGEKVFLECVQDMDHENMFWYRQDPGLGLRLIYFSYDVKMKEKGDIPEGYSVSREKKERFSLILESASTNQTSMYLCASSYRSPDTQYFGPGTRLTVL.

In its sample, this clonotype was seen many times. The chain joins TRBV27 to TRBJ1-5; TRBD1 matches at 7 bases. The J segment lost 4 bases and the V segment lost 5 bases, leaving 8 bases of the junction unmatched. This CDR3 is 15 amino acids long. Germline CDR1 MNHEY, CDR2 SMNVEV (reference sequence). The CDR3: CASSPSDRINQPQHF. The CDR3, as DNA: TGTGCCAGCAGTCCCTCGGACAGGATTAATCAGCCCCAGCATTTT.

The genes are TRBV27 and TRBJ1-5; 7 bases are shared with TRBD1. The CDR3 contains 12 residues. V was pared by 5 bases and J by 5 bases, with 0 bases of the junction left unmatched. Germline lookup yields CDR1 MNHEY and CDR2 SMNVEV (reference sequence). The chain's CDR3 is CASSTGDQPQHF. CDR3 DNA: TGTGCCAGCAGTACAGGGGATCAGCCCCAGCATTTT.

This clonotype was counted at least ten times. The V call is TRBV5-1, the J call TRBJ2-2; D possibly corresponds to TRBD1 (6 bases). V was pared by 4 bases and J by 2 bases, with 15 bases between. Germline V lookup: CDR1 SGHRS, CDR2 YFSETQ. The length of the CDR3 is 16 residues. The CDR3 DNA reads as TGCGCCAGCAGCCGCGGACAGCCCCCCAACACCGGGGAGCTGTTTTTT. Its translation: CASSRGQPPNTGELFF.

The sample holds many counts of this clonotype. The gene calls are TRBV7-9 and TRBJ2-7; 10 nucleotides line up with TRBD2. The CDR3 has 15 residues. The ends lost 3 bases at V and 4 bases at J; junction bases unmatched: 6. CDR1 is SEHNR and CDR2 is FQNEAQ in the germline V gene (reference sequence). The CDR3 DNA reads TGTGCCAGCAGCTTTAGCCTAGCGGGAGTTTACGAGCAGTACTTC. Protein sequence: CASSFSLAGVYEQYF.

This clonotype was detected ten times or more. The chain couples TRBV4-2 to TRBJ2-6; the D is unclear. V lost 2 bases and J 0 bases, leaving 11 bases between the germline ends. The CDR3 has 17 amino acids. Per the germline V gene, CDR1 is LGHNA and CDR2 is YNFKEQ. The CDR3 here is CASSQITASSGANVLTF. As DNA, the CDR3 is TGTGCCAGCAGCCAAATAACAGCGAGCTCTGGGGCCAACGTCCTGACTTTC.

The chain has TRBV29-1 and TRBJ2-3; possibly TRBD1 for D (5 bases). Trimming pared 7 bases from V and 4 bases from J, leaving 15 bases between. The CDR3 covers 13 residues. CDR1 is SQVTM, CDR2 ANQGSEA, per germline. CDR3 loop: CSADKGGADTQYF. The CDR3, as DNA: TGCAGCGCGGACAAGGGTGGCGCAGATACGCAGTATTTT.

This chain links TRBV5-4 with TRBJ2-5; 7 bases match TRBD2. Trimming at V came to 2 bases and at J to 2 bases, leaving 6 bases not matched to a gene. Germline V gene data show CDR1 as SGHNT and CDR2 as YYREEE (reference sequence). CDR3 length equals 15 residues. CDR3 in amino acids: CASSFSSGRQETQYF. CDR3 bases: TGTGCCAGCAGCTTTTCTAGCGGCCGACAAGAGACCCAGTACTTC.

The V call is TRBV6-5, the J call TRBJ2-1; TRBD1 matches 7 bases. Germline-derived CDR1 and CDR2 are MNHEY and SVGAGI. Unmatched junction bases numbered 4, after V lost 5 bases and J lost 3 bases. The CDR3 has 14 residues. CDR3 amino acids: CASSRTGIYNEQFF. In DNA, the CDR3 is TGTGCCAGCAGTAGGACAGGAATCTACAATGAGCAGTTCTTC.

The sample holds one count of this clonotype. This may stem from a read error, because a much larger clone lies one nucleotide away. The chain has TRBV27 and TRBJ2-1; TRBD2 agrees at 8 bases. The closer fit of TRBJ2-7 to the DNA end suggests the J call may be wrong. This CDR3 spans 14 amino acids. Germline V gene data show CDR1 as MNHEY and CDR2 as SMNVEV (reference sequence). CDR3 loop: CASTGLAGRNEQYF. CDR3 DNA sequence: TGTGCCAGCACGGGGCTAGCGGGCCGCAATGAGCAGTACTTC.

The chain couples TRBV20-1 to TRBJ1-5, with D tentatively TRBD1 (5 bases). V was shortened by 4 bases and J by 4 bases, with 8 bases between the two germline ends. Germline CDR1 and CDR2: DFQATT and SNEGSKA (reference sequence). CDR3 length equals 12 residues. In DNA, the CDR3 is TGCAGTGCTAACAGGTTAAATCAGCCCCAGCATTTT. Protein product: CSANRLNQPQHF.

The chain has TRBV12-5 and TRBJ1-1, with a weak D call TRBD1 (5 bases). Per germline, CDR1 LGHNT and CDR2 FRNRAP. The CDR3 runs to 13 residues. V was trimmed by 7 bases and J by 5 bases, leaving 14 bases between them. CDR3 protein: CASALGLRTEAFF. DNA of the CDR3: TGTGCTAGTGCCTTGGGACTGAGGACTGAAGCTTTCTTT.

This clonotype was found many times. This chain's CDR3 is CASSSIGRTGRGYTF. The CDR3 DNA reads TGTGCCAGCAGTTCAATAGGAAGAACAGGGCGCGGCTACACCTTC. The rearrangement joins TRBV28 to TRBJ1-2; possible D gene TRBD1, 6 bases. With 4 bases removed from V and 8 bases from J, the gap between germline ends came to 20 bases. From germline, CDR1 is MDHEN and CDR2 SYDVKM. This CDR3 is 15 amino acids long.

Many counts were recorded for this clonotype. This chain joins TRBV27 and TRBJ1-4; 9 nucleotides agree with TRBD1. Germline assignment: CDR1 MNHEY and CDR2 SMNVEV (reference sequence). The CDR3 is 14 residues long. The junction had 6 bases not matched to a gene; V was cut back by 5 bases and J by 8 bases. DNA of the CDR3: TGTGCCAGCAGTATGGGACAGGGCGAAGAAAAACTGTTTTTT. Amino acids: CASSMGQGEEKLFF.

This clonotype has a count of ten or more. The CDR3 DNA sequence: TGTGCCAGCAGGCAAACAGGGACTGAAGCTTTCTTT. Translation gives CASRQTGTEAFF. This chain links TRBV6-5 with TRBJ1-1, with D possibly matching TRBD1 (6 bases). Germline V lookup: CDR1 MNHEY, CDR2 SVGAGI. The V end lost 6 bases, the J end lost 5 bases, and 10 bases lay between the germline ends. The CDR3 has 12 amino acids.

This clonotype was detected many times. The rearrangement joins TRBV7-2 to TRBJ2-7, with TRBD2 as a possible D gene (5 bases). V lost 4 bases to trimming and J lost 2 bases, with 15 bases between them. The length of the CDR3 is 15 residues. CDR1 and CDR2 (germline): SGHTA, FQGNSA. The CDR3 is CASSSTRAATYEQYF. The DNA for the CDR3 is TGTGCCAGCAGCTCGACGCGGGCGGCGACCTACGAGCAGTACTTC.

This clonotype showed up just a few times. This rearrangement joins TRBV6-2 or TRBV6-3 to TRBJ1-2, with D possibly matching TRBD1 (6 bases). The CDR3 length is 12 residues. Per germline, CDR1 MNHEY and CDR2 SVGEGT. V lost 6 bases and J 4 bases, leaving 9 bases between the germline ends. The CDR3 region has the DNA TGTGCCAGCAGAGGACAGACCTATGGCTACACCTTC. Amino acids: CASRGQTYGYTF.

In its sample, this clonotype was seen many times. The CDR3 loop is CASSLFIGSSYEQYF. The CDR3 DNA reads as TGTGCCAGCAGTTTATTCATCGGGAGCTCCTACGAGCAGTACTTC. V is TRBV28 and J is TRBJ2-7; a possible D gene is TRBD2 (6 bases). V was trimmed by 1 base and J by 0 bases, leaving 10 bases between them. Germline V gene lookup returns CDR1 MDHEN and CDR2 SYDVKM. The CDR3 length is 15 residues.

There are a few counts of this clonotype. For the CDR3, the DNA is TGCAGTGCTGAGGAGGGCCGGTCCTACGAGCAGTACTTC. Translating it yields CSAEEGRSYEQYF. J is TRBJ2-7 and V is TRBV20-1, with a tentative D call TRBD2 (6 bases). V lost 5 bases, J lost 1 base, and 12 bases lay in between. The CDR3 runs to 13 residues. Germline lookup yields CDR1 DFQATT and CDR2 SNEGSKA (reference sequence).

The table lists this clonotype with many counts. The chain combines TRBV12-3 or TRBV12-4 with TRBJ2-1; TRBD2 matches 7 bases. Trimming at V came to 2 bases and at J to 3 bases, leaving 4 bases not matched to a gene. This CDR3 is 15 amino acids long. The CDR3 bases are TGTGCCAGCAGTTTAAGACGGGACTACTACAATGAGCAGTTCTTC. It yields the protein CASSLRRDYYNEQFF.

Written as DNA, the CDR3 is TGTGCCGCGGGAGGGACAGGGGCTTCTGGGGCCAACGTCCTGACTTTC. Translated: CAAGGTGASGANVLTF. The chain combines TRBV6-5 with TRBJ2-6, with D possibly TRBD1 on 10 matching bases. CDR1 is MNHEY and CDR2 is SVGAGI in the germline V gene. Trimming cost V 11 bases and J 1 base, with 18 bases left between them. CDR3 length: 16 residues.

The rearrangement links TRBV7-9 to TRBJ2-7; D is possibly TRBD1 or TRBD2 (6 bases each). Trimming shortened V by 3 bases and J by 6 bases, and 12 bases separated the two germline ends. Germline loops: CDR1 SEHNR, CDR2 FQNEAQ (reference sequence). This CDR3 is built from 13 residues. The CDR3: CASSFSGGPEQYF. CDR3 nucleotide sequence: TGTGCCAGCAGCTTCTCCGGGGGCCCCGAGCAGTACTTC. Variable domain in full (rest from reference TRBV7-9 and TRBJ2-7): DTGVSQNPRHKITKRGQNVTFRCDPISEHNRLYWYRQTLGQGPEFLTYFQNEAQLEKSRLLSDRFSAERPKGSFSTLEIQRTEQGDSAMYLCASSFSGGPEQYFGPGTRLTVT.

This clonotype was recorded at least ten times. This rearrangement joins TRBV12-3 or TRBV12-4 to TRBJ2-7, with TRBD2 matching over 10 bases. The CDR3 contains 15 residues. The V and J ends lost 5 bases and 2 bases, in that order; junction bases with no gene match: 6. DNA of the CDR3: TGTGCCAGCAGTCCTAGAGGGACTAGCGCCTACGAGCAGTACTTC. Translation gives CASSPRGTSAYEQYF.

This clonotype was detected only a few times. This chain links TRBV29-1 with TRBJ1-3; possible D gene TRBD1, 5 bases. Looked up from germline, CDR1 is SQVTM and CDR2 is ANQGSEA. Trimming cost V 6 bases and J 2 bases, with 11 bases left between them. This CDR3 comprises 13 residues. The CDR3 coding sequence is TGCAGCGTCCTGGTGACAGCTGGAAACACCATATATTTT. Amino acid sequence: CSVLVTAGNTIYF.